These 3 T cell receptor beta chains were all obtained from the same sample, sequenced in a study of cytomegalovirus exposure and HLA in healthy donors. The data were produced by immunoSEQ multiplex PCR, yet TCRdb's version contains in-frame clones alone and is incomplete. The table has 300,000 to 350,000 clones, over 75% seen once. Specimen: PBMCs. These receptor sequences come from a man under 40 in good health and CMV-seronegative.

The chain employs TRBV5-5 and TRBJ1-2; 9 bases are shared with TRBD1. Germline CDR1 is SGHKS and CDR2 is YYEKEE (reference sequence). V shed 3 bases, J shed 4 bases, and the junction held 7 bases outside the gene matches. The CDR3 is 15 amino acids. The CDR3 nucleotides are TGTGCCAGCAGCTCATGGACAGGGGTAACCTATGGCTACACCTTC. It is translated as CASSSWTGVTYGYTF.

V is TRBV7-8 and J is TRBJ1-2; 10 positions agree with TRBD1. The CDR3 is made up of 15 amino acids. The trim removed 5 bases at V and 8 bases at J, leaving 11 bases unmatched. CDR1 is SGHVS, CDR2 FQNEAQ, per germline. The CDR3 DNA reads TGTGCCAGCAGCCCAACCCGACAGGGGGCGGGGGGCTACACCTTC. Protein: CASSPTRQGAGGYTF.

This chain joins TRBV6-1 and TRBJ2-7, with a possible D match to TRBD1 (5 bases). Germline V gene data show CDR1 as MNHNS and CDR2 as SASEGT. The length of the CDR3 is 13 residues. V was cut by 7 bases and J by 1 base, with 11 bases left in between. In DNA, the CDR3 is TGTGCCAGCAAGGGGCTACTATCCTACGAGCAGTACTTC. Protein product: CASKGLLSYEQYF.